Described below is a single TCR beta chain sequence and its context. This clone was recorded a few times. Its antigen is not yet known. Base qualities were left out, and no much larger clone turns up one base away. Including the terminal cysteine and phenylalanine, the CDR3 comprises 13 residues. Only the CDR3 DNA stays, 39 bases, in frame from base 1. V is trimmed back by 8 bases and J by 4 bases, and the junction contains 6 bases that no gene match accounts for. For CDR1 and CDR2, the germline V gene lists MNHEY and SVGAGI. The time point label, as the study defines it: about 28 days (+/-7) after the second vaccine dose. What this sample's treatment or condition label stands for: meningococcal conjugate vaccine given as trial control. Samples from vaccinated people were obtained from the UK trials COV001 and COV002, which included a single-blind randomized controlled phase 2/3 trial of AZD1222 (ChAdOx1 nCoV-19) in healthy adults. For TCRbeta chain sequencing, PBMC samples were collected from trial participants at day 0 and at day 28 after the second dose.

This sample was included in a study of T cell responses to AZD1222 COVID-19 vaccine (dated by TCRdb to the early 2020s). For context, the study as a whole: A total of over 230 trial participants underwent TCR sequencing, of whom nearly 210 received two doses of AZD1222 and 26 received two doses of the MenACWY control vaccine. Trial participants were enrolled by age into 18-55, 56-69 and 70-plus year subgroups, with 148, 28 and 57 TCR-sequenced participants respectively. Study-wide conclusions, independent of this receptor: Reportedly, almost half of the unique spike-specific TCRs recognized epitopes lying outside the regions that are mutated in the B.1.351 and B.1.1.7 variants. Because no day 14 peak-response samples were available, repertoires were characterized only after the peak T cell response. The whole spike protein was spanned by vaccine-associated CD4 TCRs, and dominant responses were seen in regions 160-218 and 743-854. The 56-69-year group was small, and its depth increase did not reach significance, likely because of low power. After two AZD1222 doses, both the breadth and the depth of spike-specific TCRs were significantly higher than at day 0 and than in MenACWY recipients. Conclusions about previously exposed vaccinees are limited because only a handful of AZD1222 recipients were SARS-CoV-2 seropositive at baseline. Participants were mostly white British and included more females than males, and it was suggested by the authors that clonal diversity may have been underestimated.

The CDR3 regions of human TCRbeta chains were subjected to immunosequencing. As for the original processing: Repertoire TCRs were checked for matches against a reference library of SARS-CoV-2-specific TCRs that had been generated using the MIRA antigen-specificity platform. Breadth was defined as the fraction of unique TCRs that were SARS-CoV-2-associated, and depth was defined as the fraction of total T cells that were SARS-CoV-2-associated. Using the MIRA data, each spike-specific TCR was assigned both to the spike region to which the TCR was reactive and to a CD4 or CD8 class. Log10-transformed breadth and depth values were compared by one-way ANOVA with Sidak's multiple comparisons tests. As stored in TCRdb, this immuneACCESS dataset retains in-frame rearrangements with V and J assigned. A fraction of the clones does not appear; measured against another copy, unresolved V genes explain less than half of the discrepancy, and the remainder lacks a known reason. The V and J calls and clone size come from that table; D and trimming were worked out from the DNA. Across this sample there are some 80,000 clones, with about 80% seen only once. The top ten hold 27% of the sample.

The chain uses TRBV6-5 and TRBJ1-2, with TRBD1 identical over 8 junction bases. The TCR originated in an adult who received the MenACWY meningococcal vaccine as a control. This material consisted of peripheral blood, taken 28 days after the second dose of the MenACWY control vaccine. The sequenced DNA: TGTGCCAGCGGGGGCAGGGGGCCCTATGGCTACACCTTC. Protein translation: CASGGRGPYGYTF.